A selection of T cell receptor beta chains follows, all from one sample in a study of Graves' ophthalmopathy and Graves' hyperthyroidism. TCRdb independently ran MiXCR on the multiplex PCR reads; one entry per CDR3 protein. Found here are about 500,000 distinct CDR3 sequences, approximately 15% of them singletons; the top ten hold 8% to 10%. The specimen sequenced was blood. These receptors were taken from a young woman with Graves' ophthalmopathy. CDR3s include the opening cysteine and the closing phenylalanine or tryptophan.

v_call cdr3_aa
TRBV6-6 CASSPAGLKSNQPQHF
TRBV5-1 CASSQTLLAGVGEQYF
TRBV12-3/TRBV12-4 CASTLGRADGYTF
TRBV6-1 CASKLGGRREEQYF
TRBV28 CASSFIDRRNEQFF
TRBV20-1 CSAREQGAGNIKYF
TRBV7-9 CASSLDSGPKAFF
TRBV28 CASSLRVGLSAKNIQYF
TRBV4-1 CASSQVDSGVAYEQYF
TRBV18 CASSLRRDRGNSPLHF
TRBV6-1 CASTAGTMNTEAFF
TRBV12-3/TRBV12-4 CASSLDLPSSYEQYF
TRBV9 CASSVGSRAFQETQYF
TRBV7-2 CASSLGLADTSNQPQHF
TRBV19 CASSPGTGYSYEQYF
TRBV11-2 CASSLGVTGLAGYTF
TRBV20-1 CSAGTSGAYREQYF
TRBV28 CASSYLMGGETQYF
TRBV12-3/TRBV12-4 CASSPHEGAGKYEAFF
TRBV11-1 CASSYPWGRGSTDTQYF
TRBV28 CASSVRTRVTAFF
TRBV11-1 CASSSNRGDTGNTIYF
TRBV7-9 CASSLASYRRRDTEAFF
TRBV6-5 CASSSTSGQFDEQYF
TRBV28 CATSKFAEDYGYTF
TRBV6-1 CASSPNEGAGETQYF
TRBV12-3/TRBV12-4 CASSFDGVNTEAFF
TRBV27 CASRGSNTEAFF
TRBV3-1 CASSQGGRARYSPLHF
TRBV19 CASSPWDRQTYGYTF
TRBV9 CASSAGTSGRYEQYF
TRBV29-1 CSVQSGTSDSLTEQCF
TRBV3-1 CASSQGLSSYEQYF
TRBV27 CASRLRDRGIHEQYF
TRBV6-5 CASSYTRPGNTEAFF
TRBV4-1 CASSQDSGTGVKIGKNIQYF
TRBV2 CASRGFRGTGELFF
TRBV5-1 CASSYLPGQSGGNSPLHF
TRBV29-1 CSVGTAANTGELFF
TRBV7-6 CASSLSGSAQYF
TRBV6-1 CASSIAGGETQYF
TRBV30 CAWSTQTVRSTGELFF
TRBV5-1 CASGRAGSRQGQETQYF
TRBV14 CASSQGVADYNSPLHF
TRBV28 CASSFRGGREWVNTEAFF
TRBV6-2/TRBV6-3 CASNPAVQYF
TRBV2 CASKGSRGGQPQHF
TRBV20-1 CSAALGWSNTEAFF
TRBV30 CAWSSGQSYEQYF
TRBV27 CASSFRDRIGGYTF
TRBV12-5 CASGWDREADTQYF
TRBV15 CATSRDREGRNTEAFF
TRBV6-1 CASSESQGVTQPQHF
TRBV27 CASSGQGIFQPQHF
TRBV15 CATSKTSGSSEEQYF
TRBV4-1 CASSQDRGIGELFF
TRBV28 CASSQPSGTRRETKYF
TRBV12-3/TRBV12-4 CASSLISQPQHF
TRBV14 CASSQKNLGQGNTGELFF